This is a list of T cell receptor beta chains from one sample in a study of blood T cells in healthy people across ages. Using its own MiXCR run on the 5' RACE reads, TCRdb lists one record per CDR3 protein. The table records about 1.4 million distinct CDR3 sequences, around 59% of them present only once. Sequencing was carried out using blood. The receptors were gathered from a man between 18 and 35 years old in good health. Each CDR3 is given with its conserved first and last residue. D genes are given only for firm matches. The size field is filled for only some rows; it gives once, few, many or a size class.

v_gene,abundance,d_gene,j_gene,CDR3nt,CDR3aa
TRBV29-1,many,TRBD2,TRBJ2-7,TGCAGCGTTGAAACTAGCGGGGGTACCTACGAGCAGTACTTC,CSVETSGGTYEQYF
TRBV6-1,NA,NA,TRBJ2-1,TGTGCCAGCAGCACCATCCAGGACGGGGAGCAGTTCTTC,CASSTIQDGEQFF
TRBV10-3,few,NA,TRBJ2-5,TGTGCCATCAGTGATGGCCGCCAAGAGACCCAGTACTTC,CAISDGRQETQYF
TRBV4-2,NA,NA,TRBJ2-1,TGTGCCAGCAGCCCCCCCCGTGGTGCTCGCAATGAGCAGTTCTTC,CASSPPRGARNEQFF
TRBV5-1,NA,TRBD2,TRBJ2-1,TGCGCCAGCAGTGTAAGTAGGGACTACTCCTACAATGAGCAGTTCTTC,CASSVSRDYSYNEQFF
TRBV29-1,NA,NA,TRBJ1-1,TGCAGCGTTATGAAGGACGAGGCTGAAGCTTTCTTT,CSVMKDEAEAFF
TRBV18,many,NA,TRBJ2-5,TGTGCCAGCAGCCCGGGACTCCAAGAGACCCAGTACTTC,CASSPGLQETQYF
TRBV9,once,TRBD2,TRBJ2-1,TGTGCCAGCAGCTCCATAGGACTAGCGGACTCCTACAATGAGCAGTTCTTC,CASSSIGLADSYNEQFF
TRBV2,NA,NA,TRBJ2-2,TGTGCCAGCAAGGTCATGAACACCGGGGAGCTGTTTTTT,CASKVMNTGELFF
TRBV6-5,NA,TRBD2,TRBJ2-5,TGTGCCAGCAGTTACCTCAGCGGCGGGACTAGCGGGGGGGACCAAGAGACCCAGTACTTC,CASSYLSGGTSGGDQETQYF
TRBV27,NA,NA,TRBJ2-3,TGTGCCAGCACTTACCAGGGTACGCAGTATTTT,CASTYQGTQYF
TRBV20-1,NA,NA,TRBJ2-3,TGCAGTGCTAGATCCCCTAACCAACGCACAGATACGCAGTATTTT,CSARSPNQRTDTQYF
TRBV27,once,NA,TRBJ2-7,TGTGCCAGCAGCCACCCGGGGTACGAGCAGTACTTC,CASSHPGYEQYF
TRBV15,NA,NA,TRBJ2-6,TGTGCCACCAGCAGAGATCGGGACTCTGGGGCCAACGTCCTGACTTTC,CATSRDRDSGANVLTF
TRBV29-1,few,NA,TRBJ2-7,TGCAGCGTTGAGATGCGGAAGCATTCTTCCTACGAGCAGTACTTC,CSVEMRKHSSYEQYF
TRBV7-6,few,TRBD1,TRBJ2-7,TGTGCCAGCAGCTTTTTCCCTCTGACGGGCCCGGGACAGGGCAACCACGAGCAGTACTTC,CASSFFPLTGPGQGNHEQYF
TRBV20-1,NA,TRBD2,TRBJ2-7,TGCAGTGCTAGAGCGGGCCGCGGGGGGGCCTACGAGCAGTACTTC,CSARAGRGGAYEQYF
TRBV9,NA,NA,TRBJ2-7,TGTGCCAGCAGTCGAGTGGCGGATGGGGGCTACGAGCAGTACTTC,CASSRVADGGYEQYF
TRBV6-6,NA,TRBD1,TRBJ1-1,TGTGCCAGCGGGCAATGGACAGGCGCCCAGGCTTTCTTT,CASGQWTGAQAFF
TRBV6-6,NA,TRBD2,TRBJ2-7,TGTGCCAGCGCCGGGACTAGCGGGAGGGTTTACGAGCAGTACTTC,CASAGTSGRVYEQYF
TRBV10-3,few,TRBD1,TRBJ2-5,TGTGCCATCAGTGAGGGGGTTACAGGGGAAGGGACCCAGTACTTC,CAISEGVTGEGTQYF
TRBV20-1,NA,TRBD1,TRBJ2-7,TGCAGTGCTAGCGACAGGGTCAACTACGAGCAGTACTTC,CSASDRVNYEQYF
TRBV6-1,NA,NA,TRBJ2-7,TGTGCCAGCAGTGAATCCGAAACAGCCTACTACGAGCAGTACTTC,CASSESETAYYEQYF
TRBV29-1,NA,NA,TRBJ2-1,TGCAGCGTTGAGGGACTGGGATACAATGAGCAGTTCTTC,CSVEGLGYNEQFF
TRBV5-1,NA,TRBD2,TRBJ2-1,TGCGCCAGCAGCATAGGACTAGCGGGGGACTTAGGGGAGCAGTTCTTC,CASSIGLAGDLGEQFF
TRBV4-3,NA,NA,TRBJ1-2,TGCGCCAGCAGCCAGGGCCTCCTCTATGGCTACACCTTC,CASSQGLLYGYTF
TRBV30,many,TRBD2,TRBJ2-1,TGTGCCTGGAGAGCGGGAGTTGGTTACAATGAGCAGTTCTTC,CAWRAGVGYNEQFF
TRBV2,few,TRBD2,TRBJ2-3,TGTGCCAGCAGTCCCACGGCGGGAGGGCCTGCAGATACGCAGTATTTT,CASSPTAGGPADTQYF
TRBV9,once,NA,TRBJ2-3,TGTGCCAGCAGCCCCTCGGATTTTAGCGGCCTCCCTGTGGATACGCAGTATTTT,CASSPSDFSGLPVDTQYF